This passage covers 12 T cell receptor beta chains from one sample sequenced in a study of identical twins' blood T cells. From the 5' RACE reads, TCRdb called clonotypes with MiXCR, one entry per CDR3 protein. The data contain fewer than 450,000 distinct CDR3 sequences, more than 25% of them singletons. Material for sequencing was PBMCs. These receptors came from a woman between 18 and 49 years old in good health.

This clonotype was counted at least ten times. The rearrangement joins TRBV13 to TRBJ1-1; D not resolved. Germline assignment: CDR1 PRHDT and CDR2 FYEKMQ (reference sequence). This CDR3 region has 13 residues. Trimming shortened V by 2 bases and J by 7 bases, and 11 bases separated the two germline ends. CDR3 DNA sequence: TGTGCCAGCAGCTTAAAAGGATGGGGTGAAGCTTTCTTT. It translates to CASSLKGWGEAFF. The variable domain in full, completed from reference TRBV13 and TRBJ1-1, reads AAGVIQSPRHLIKEKRETATLKCYPIPRHDTVYWYQQGPGQDPQFLISFYEKMQSDKGSIPDRFSAQQFSDYHSELNMSSLELGDSALYFCASSLKGWGEAFFGQGTRLTVV.

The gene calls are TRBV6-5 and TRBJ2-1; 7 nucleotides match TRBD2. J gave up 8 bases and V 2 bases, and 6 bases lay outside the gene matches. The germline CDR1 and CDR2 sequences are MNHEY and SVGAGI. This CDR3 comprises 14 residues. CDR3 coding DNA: TGTGCCAGCAGTTACGGCGGGAGTACCTATGAGCAGTTCTTC. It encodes CASSYGGSTYEQFF.

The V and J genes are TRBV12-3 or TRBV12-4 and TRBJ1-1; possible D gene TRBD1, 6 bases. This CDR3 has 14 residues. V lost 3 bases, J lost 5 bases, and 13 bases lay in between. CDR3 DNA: TGTGCCAGCAGTTTCCCGGAAACAGGGACTGAAGCTTTCTTT. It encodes CASSFPETGTEAFF.

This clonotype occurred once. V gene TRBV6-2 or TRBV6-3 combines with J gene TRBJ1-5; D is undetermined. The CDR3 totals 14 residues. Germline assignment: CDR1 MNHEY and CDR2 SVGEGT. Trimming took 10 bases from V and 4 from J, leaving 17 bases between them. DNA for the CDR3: TGTGCCACCTCCACGACTCCTCTTAATCAGCCCCAGCATTTT. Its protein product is CATSTTPLNQPQHF.

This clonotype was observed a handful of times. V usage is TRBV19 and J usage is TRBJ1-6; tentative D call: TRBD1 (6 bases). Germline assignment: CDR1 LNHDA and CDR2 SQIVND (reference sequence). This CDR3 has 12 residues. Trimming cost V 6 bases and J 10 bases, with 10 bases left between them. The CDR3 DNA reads TGTGCCAGTAGAGGGGGGAACTCACCCCTCCACTTT. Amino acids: CASRGGNSPLHF. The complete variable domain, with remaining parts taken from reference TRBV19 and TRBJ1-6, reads DGGITQSPKYLFRKEGQNVTLSCEQNLNHDAMYWYRQDPGQGLRLIYYSQIVNDFQKGDIAEGYSVSREKKESFPLTVTSAQKNPTAFYLCASRGGNSPLHFGNGTRLTVT.

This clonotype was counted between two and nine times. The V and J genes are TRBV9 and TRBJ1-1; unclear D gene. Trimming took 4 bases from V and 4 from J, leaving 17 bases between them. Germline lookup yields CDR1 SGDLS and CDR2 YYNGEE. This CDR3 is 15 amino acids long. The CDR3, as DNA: TGTGCCAGCAGCCCCGGAGAATTAGCCTCCACTGAAGCTTTCTTT. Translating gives CASSPGELASTEAFF.

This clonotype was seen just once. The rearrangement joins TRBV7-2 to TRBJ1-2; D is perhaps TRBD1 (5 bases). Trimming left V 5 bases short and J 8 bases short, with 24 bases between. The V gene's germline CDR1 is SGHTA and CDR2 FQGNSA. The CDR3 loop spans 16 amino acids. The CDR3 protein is CASSNRIVTGVGGYTF. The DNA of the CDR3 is TGTGCCAGCAGCAACAGGATTGTTACTGGGGTCGGCGGCTACACCTTC. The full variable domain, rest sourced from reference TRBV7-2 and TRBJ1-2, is GAGVSQSPSNKVTEKGKDVELRCDPISGHTALYWYRQSLGQGLEFLIYFQGNSAPDKSGLPSDRFSAERTGGSVSTLTIQRTQQEDSAVYLCASSNRIVTGVGGYTFGSGTRLTVV.

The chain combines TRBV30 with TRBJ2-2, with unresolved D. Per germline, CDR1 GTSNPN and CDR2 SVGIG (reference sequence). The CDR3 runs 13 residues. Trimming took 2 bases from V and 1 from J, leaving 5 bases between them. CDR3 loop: CAWSSGNTGELFF. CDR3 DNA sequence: TGTGCCTGGAGTTCAGGGAACACCGGGGAGCTGTTTTTT. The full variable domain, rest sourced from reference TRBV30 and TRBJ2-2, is SQTIHQWPATLVQPVGSPLSLECTVEGTSNPNLYWYRQAAGRGLQLLFYSVGIGQISSEVPQNLSASRPQDRQFILSSKKLLLSDSGFYLCAWSSGNTGELFFGEGSRLTVL.

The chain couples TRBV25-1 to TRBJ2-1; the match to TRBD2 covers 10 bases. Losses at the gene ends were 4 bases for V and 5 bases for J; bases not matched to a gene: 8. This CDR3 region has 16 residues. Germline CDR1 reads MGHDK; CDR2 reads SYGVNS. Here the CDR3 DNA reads TGTGCCAGCAGTGCCCTTCTAGCGGGAGTCCACAATGAGCAGTTCTTC. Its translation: CASSALLAGVHNEQFF.

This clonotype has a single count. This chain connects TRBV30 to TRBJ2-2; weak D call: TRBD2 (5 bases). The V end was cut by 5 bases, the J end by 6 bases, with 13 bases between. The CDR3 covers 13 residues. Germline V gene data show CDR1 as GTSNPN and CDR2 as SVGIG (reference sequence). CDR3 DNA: TGTGCCTGGGAGGGCGGAATTGCCGGGGAGCTGTTTTTT. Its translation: CAWEGGIAGELFF.

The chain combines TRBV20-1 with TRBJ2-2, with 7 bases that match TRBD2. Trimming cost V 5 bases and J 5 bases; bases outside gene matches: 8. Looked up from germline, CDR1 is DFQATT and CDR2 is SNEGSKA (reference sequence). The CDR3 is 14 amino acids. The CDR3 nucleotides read TGCAGTGCTGCCCGCGGGGGAGTAACCGGGGAGCTGTTTTTT. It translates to CSAARGGVTGELFF.

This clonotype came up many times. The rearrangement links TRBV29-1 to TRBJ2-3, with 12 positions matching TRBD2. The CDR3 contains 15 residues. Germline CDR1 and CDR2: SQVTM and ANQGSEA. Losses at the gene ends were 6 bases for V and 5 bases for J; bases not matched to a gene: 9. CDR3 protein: CSVVRTSGKGDTQYF. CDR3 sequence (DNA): TGCAGCGTGGTACGGACTAGCGGGAAAGGAGATACGCAGTATTTT.